Listed below are T cell receptor beta chains from one sample, sequenced in a study of blood T cells in healthy people across ages. One entry per CDR3 protein results from TCRdb running MiXCR on the 5' RACE reads. Among under 700,000 distinct CDR3 sequences listed, approximately 25% were seen once. This sample was shared with a second study, whose subject was T cells of mothers and their children.

The sequenced material came from blood. Source of these receptors: a boy under 18 in good health. Each CDR3 is given with its conserved first and last residue. The D gene is left open where the match is weak. Clone size is given for some rows only: seen once, a few or many times, or a class if the clone is expanded.

CDR3 protein | CDR3 DNA | J gene | V gene | D gene | clone size
CASSLTRGNIEQFF | TGCGCCAGCAGCCTCACCCGGGGAAACATTGAGCAGTTCTTC | TRBJ2-1 | TRBV4-1 | - | -
CASSTGTARGEFF | TGTGCCAGCAGTACCGGGACAGCCAGAGGGGAGTTCTTC | TRBJ2-1 | TRBV28 | TRBD1 | few
CASTLARRSSYEQYF | TGTGCCAGCACCCTCGCCCGGCGGAGCTCCTACGAGCAGTACTTC | TRBJ2-7 | TRBV28 | - | few
CASSPPFVNYGYTF | TGTGCCAGCAGCCCTCCATTCGTGAACTATGGCTACACCTTC | TRBJ1-2 | TRBV7-9 | - | -
CASSHDYAYEQYF | TGTGCCAGCAGCCACGACTACGCCTACGAGCAGTACTTC | TRBJ2-7 | TRBV6-2/TRBV6-3 | - | -
CSARGLAGEPYTDTQYF | TGCAGTGCTAGGGGTCTAGCGGGGGAACCGTACACAGATACGCAGTATTTT | TRBJ2-3 | TRBV20-1 | TRBD2 | few
CASSLVGGAGEKLFF | TGTGCCAGCAGCTTAGTGGGGGGGGCGGGTGAAAAACTGTTTTTT | TRBJ1-4 | TRBV7-2 | - | few
CASSPTERGRNTLHF | TGTGCCAGCAGCCCGACCGAAAGGGGCAGGAATACCCTCCACTTT | TRBJ1-6 | TRBV11-2 | - | -
CSARGLSTDTQYF | TGCAGTGCTAGGGGACTCAGCACAGATACGCAGTATTTT | TRBJ2-3 | TRBV20-1 | - | -
CASSPGTGWNTEAFF | TGTGCCAGCAGCCCCGGGACAGGGTGGAACACTGAAGCTTTCTTT | TRBJ1-1 | TRBV7-2 | TRBD1 | few
CASSQNPYRGLETQYF | TGCGCCAGCAGCCAAAACCCCTACCGGGGCTTAGAGACCCAGTACTTC | TRBJ2-5 | TRBV4-1 | - | -
CASSFHGANTEAFF | TGTGCCAGTAGTTTCCATGGGGCGAACACTGAAGCTTTCTTT | TRBJ1-1 | TRBV19 | - | -
CASSLGQPNYGYTF | TGTGCCAGCAGCTTAGGCCAGCCTAACTATGGCTACACCTTC | TRBJ1-2 | TRBV7-2 | - | -
CSARDLRRIMTGHTEAFF | TGCAGTGCTAGAGATCTCCGAAGAATTATGACAGGGCACACTGAAGCTTTCTTT | TRBJ1-1 | TRBV20-1 | TRBD1 | -
CASSPPGRGFYEQYF | TGTGCCAGCTCACCGCCAGGTCGGGGGTTCTACGAGCAGTACTTC | TRBJ2-7 | TRBV18 | - | few
CASSLGPSIVISGANVLTF | TGCGCCAGCAGCTTGGGGCCTAGTATAGTTATCTCTGGGGCCAACGTCCTGACTTTC | TRBJ2-6 | TRBV5-1 | - | -
CASSRFEGGADTQYF | TGTGCCAGCTCCCGCTTTGAGGGGGGTGCAGATACGCAGTATTTT | TRBJ2-3 | TRBV18 | - | -
CASSLAGGPNTQYF | TGTGCCAGCAGCCTAGCGGGGGGGCCGAATACGCAGTATTTT | TRBJ2-3 | TRBV14 | TRBD2 | -
CSVEMTRQETQYF | TGCAGCGTTGAAATGACCCGGCAGGAGACCCAGTACTTC | TRBJ2-5 | TRBV29-1 | - | -
CASSSIERWETQYF | TGTGCCAGCAGTTCTATAGAAAGATGGGAGACCCAGTACTTC | TRBJ2-5 | TRBV6-5 | - | -
CASSGDLYNEQFF | TGTGCCAGCAGTGGCGACCTCTACAATGAGCAGTTCTTC | TRBJ2-1 | TRBV6-6 | - | few
CASSDMDFQTYEQYF | TGTGCCAGCAGCGATATGGACTTCCAAACCTACGAGCAGTACTTC | TRBJ2-7 | TRBV6-2/TRBV6-3 | - | -
CASSPDSLLSNQPQHF | TGTGCCAGCAGCCCCGACAGTCTCCTTAGCAATCAGCCCCAGCATTTT | TRBJ1-5 | TRBV6-1 | - | few
CASSLVSSTAKNTEAFF | TGTGCCAGCAGCTTAGTAAGTTCTACAGCGAAGAACACTGAAGCTTTCTTT | TRBJ1-1 | TRBV11-2 | - | -
CASSQSRPGEQFF | TGTGCCAGCAGTCAGTCACGGCCCGGTGAGCAGTTCTTC | TRBJ2-1 | TRBV6-2/TRBV6-3 | - | few
CASSLAHRYEQYF | TGTGCCAGCAGCTTAGCGCACCGCTACGAGCAGTACTTC | TRBJ2-7 | TRBV7-6 | - | many